This entry concerns a single TCR beta chain. Its antigen remains unknown. Mouse gene names and germline throughout. The missing CDR3 end, 1 residue past where the read stops, is filled in from the germline J gene. The data are from a study of tissue T cells after allogeneic stem cell transplantation. Study-wide results and limits: Within patients, tissue anatomy strongly shaped TCR repertoire composition. Only a limited share of tissue TCRs appeared in blood or spleen.

Deletions cut 0 bases from V and 2 bases from J, with 9 bases between. Germline V gene lookup returns CDR1 LGHNA and CDR2 YNLKQL (reference sequence). This CDR3 comprises 15 residues. Libraries were prepared by immunoSEQ multiplex PCR; TCRdb keeps only in-frame clonotypes and omits some of them. This table has 40,000 to 60,000 clones, less than 75% appearing once. The clonotype was recovered from a pool of C57BL/6 mice in good health. The chain joins TRBV5 to TRBJ2-4; unclear D gene. Sequencing was carried out using sorted cells pooled from one or two spleens. CDR3 in amino acids: CASSQDHGVQNTLYF. Incomplete CDR3 DNA: TGTGCCAGCAGCCAAGATCACGGGGTTCAAAACACCTTGTAC.